The TCR beta chain described here comes from a study of T cell repertoires in cytomegalovirus infection. TCRdb reprocessed the reads via MiXCR and lists one record per CDR3 protein. Here the sample spans 380,000 or so distinct CDR3 sequences, approximately 35% being singletons. On this clonotype itself: Its cognate antigen is unknown.

This TCR was sampled from a human donor in good health (CMV status not recorded). Some clones in this sample may be carry-over from other donors' samples. Sample: cultured PBMCs, taken from culture after CMV antigen stimulation.

The CDR3 nucleotides are TGTGCCAGCCGTCACCGGGACAGATTAACCTACGAGCAGTACTTC. It specifies CASRHRDRLTYEQYF. The chain has TRBV19 and TRBJ2-7; 7 bases are shared with TRBD1. The CDR3 has 15 amino acids. Losses at the gene ends were 9 bases for V and 2 bases for J; bases not matched to a gene: 13. CDR1 is LNHDA, CDR2 SQIVND, per germline (reference sequence).